The rows below give T cell receptor beta chains drawn from one sample of a study of PD-1 blockade in classical Hodgkin lymphoma. The repertoire was sequenced with immunoSEQ multiplex PCR; TCRdb's copy has only in-frame clones and lacks some. The sample has around 30,000 clones, around nine tenths seen once. Sequencing was done on a sample of CD4+ T cells from blood. These receptors were collected from a human donor with classical Hodgkin lymphoma. CDR3s include the opening cysteine and the closing phenylalanine or tryptophan.

TRBV6-4	TRBJ2-5	CASSPPGGETQYF
TRBV10-3	TRBJ1-2	CAISLDRDGGYTF
TRBV19	TRBJ1-3	CASHGETGNTIYF
TRBV5-4	TRBJ2-3	CASRAARDFGTDTQYF
TRBV15	TRBJ1-5	CATSRDPGFNQPQHF
TRBV5-5	TRBJ2-7	CASSLLAGDYEQYF
TRBV5-1	TRBJ2-3	CASSFGGSTDTQYF
TRBV29-1	TRBJ2-3	CSVVSGDDTQYF
TRBV10-2	TRBJ2-1	CASVKWASGATGEDEQFF
TRBV5-4	TRBJ1-3	CASTPGGQGRGNTIYF
TRBV6-5	TRBJ1-1	CASSPTVNTEAFF
TRBV7-6	TRBJ1-2	CASSLEGSGYTF
TRBV7-9	TRBJ1-1	CASSTWEGAMRTEAFF
TRBV7-3	TRBJ1-1	CASSSQTGTEAFF